The clone carrying this T cell receptor beta chain was counted ten times or more. CDR3 length: 16 amino acids. The V and J ends lost 5 bases and 0 bases respectively, with 14 bases between them. From RNA transcripts, TCR beta CDR3 regions were amplified. The primer set for the first-round RT-PCR of the TCR CDR3 was HTBI. One entry per CDR3 protein results from TCRdb running MiXCR on the multiplex PCR reads. The profile shows 340,000 or so distinct CDR3 sequences, approximately 17% of them singletons. This record belongs to a study of T cells in Graves' hyperthyroidism and ophthalmopathy. Lactation, pregnancy, other autoimmune disease or uncontrolled infection excluded patients.

The material sequenced was blood. This TCR was recovered from a man aged 25-40 years with Graves' hyperthyroidism. The V gene is TRBV12-3 or TRBV12-4, the J gene TRBJ2-4; no definite D call. The DNA for the CDR3 is TGTGCCAGCAGTCCCGGCGGATTTCTAGCCAAAAACATTCAGTACTTC. It specifies CASSPGGFLAKNIQYF.